This TCR beta chain stems from a study of blood T cell repertoires in COVID-19. Whole-study context: Some COVID-19 samples were acute and others convalescent; all came from the United States, Italy and Spain. Sources were T cells, B-cell-depleted T cells, or PBMCs; the material itself was cDNA or gDNA.

The protocol was immunoSEQ multiplex PCR, while the TCRdb copy is restricted to in-frame clones and leaves out a portion. Here the sample spans around 72,000 clones, about 89% being singletons. Remarks on this clone: A junction end diverges from the germline sequence, so it may reflect a read error.

Germline CDR1 SEHNR, CDR2 FQNEAQ (reference sequence). This CDR3 is built from 13 residues. Sequencing was done on a sample of peripheral blood. The TCR originated in a middle-aged man with active COVID-19. The chain carries TRBV7-9 and TRBJ2-7, with TRBD1 as a possible D gene (5 bases). Here the CDR3 DNA reads TGTGCCAGCAGCTTAGAGGGGCCCCAACAGCAATACTTC. Translation: CASSLEGPQQQYF.